This T cell receptor beta chain was recorded in a study of T cell repertoires in cytomegalovirus infection. About the study: Matching HLA type, along with CMV infection, was indicated by public TCR beta signatures. Study-wide results and caveats: HLA-C-restricted CMV clonotypes gave the most frequent clonotype in two of eight donors. Carriers of CMV and the relevant HLA type were discriminated by public TCR beta frequency.

In TCRdb, the reads were re-called with MiXCR into one record per CDR3 protein. Found here are tens of thousands of distinct CDR3 sequences, about 44% of them singletons; the top ten hold roughly 93%. Regarding this clonotype: Its matching antigen is unknown.

This specimen was CD8+ T cells from cultured PBMCs, taken from culture after CMV antigen stimulation. The receptor comes from a human donor in good health (CMV status not recorded). Some clones in this sample may be carry-over from other donors' samples.

Written as DNA, the CDR3 is TGTGCCAGCAGCTCCGGGACAGGGCCCCACAATGAGCAGTTCTTC. Its translation is CASSSGTGPHNEQFF. The chain uses TRBV7-9 and TRBJ2-1; 9 bases map to TRBD1. Germline CDR1 and CDR2: SEHNR and FQNEAQ (reference sequence). The V gene end was trimmed by 4 bases and the J gene end by 5 bases; junction bases not matched to a gene: 6. CDR3 size: 15 residues.